These 16 T cell receptor beta chains share one sample of origin, sequenced in a study of blood T cell repertoires in COVID-19. Sequencing was performed with immunoSEQ multiplex PCR; in TCRdb, only in-frame clones are kept and a portion is missing. The table lists roughly 100,000 clones, 80% to 90% of them singletons. Sequencing input: peripheral blood. Receptor source: a man in his fifties or sixties with acute or convalescent COVID-19.

This chain links TRBV2 with TRBJ1-1; 8 nucleotides align to TRBD1. J gave up 0 bases and V 1 base, and 7 bases lay outside the gene matches. The CDR3 is 17 amino acids. Germline lookup yields CDR1 SNHLY and CDR2 FYNNEI. The CDR3 DNA sequence: TGTGCCAGCAGTGAAGGGCAGGGGGCGGGAGTGAACACTGAAGCTTTCTTT. Its protein is CASSEGQGAGVNTEAFF.

The CDR3 DNA is TGTGCCAGCAGAGCGACGGGGGGTGAGCAGTTCTTC. Translating gives CASRATGGEQFF. The chain recombines TRBV2 with TRBJ2-1; TRBD2 matches at 7 bases. J was trimmed by 9 bases and V by 6 bases; bases with no gene match: 5. Looked up from germline, CDR1 is SNHLY and CDR2 is FYNNEI. The length of the CDR3 is 12 residues.

This clone showed up just a few times. The DNA of the CDR3 is TGTGCCAGCAGCCAAGGTTCAGGCAACTATGGCTACACCTTC. Translated, it gives CASSQGSGNYGYTF. The chain is built from TRBV3-1 (or the pseudogene TRBV3-2) and TRBJ1-2; D is uncertain. Germline lookup yields CDR1 LGHDT and CDR2 YNNKEL (reference sequence). Deletions cut 1 base from V and 2 bases from J, with 8 bases between. CDR3 size: 14 residues.

The chain employs TRBV7-9 and TRBJ1-2; D may be TRBD1 (5 bases). Germline lookup yields CDR1 SEHNR and CDR2 FQNEAQ (reference sequence). V was trimmed by 3 bases and J by 4 bases, leaving 12 bases between them. The CDR3 consists of 14 residues. The CDR3, as DNA: TGTGCCAGCAGCTTGGACATCTCAGGCTATGGCTACACCTTC. This translates into CASSLDISGYGYTF. Together with reference TRBV7-9 and TRBJ1-2, the CDR3 gives the full variable domain: DTGVSQNPRHKITKRGQNVTFRCDPISEHNRLYWYRQTLGQGPEFLTYFQNEAQLEKSRLLSDRFSAERPKGSFSTLEIQRTEQGDSAMYLCASSLDISGYGYTFGSGTRLTVV.

The rearrangement joins TRBV3-1 (or the pseudogene TRBV3-2) to TRBJ2-1, with D tentatively TRBD1 or TRBD2 (9 bases each). V lost 4 bases, J lost 4 bases, and 29 bases lay in between. The germline gives CDR1 LGHDT, CDR2 YNNKEL (reference sequence). The CDR3 consists of 20 residues. CDR3 amino acids: CASSPSDRGPAGGRYNEQFF. CDR3 sequence (DNA): TGTGCCAGCAGCCCCTCGGACAGGGGTCCAGCGGGAGGCCGATACAATGAGCAGTTCTTC.

The chain uses TRBV18 and TRBJ1-1; TRBD1 matches 8 bases. V was clipped by 2 bases and J by 5 bases; unmatched bases: 4. The CDR3 is 14 amino acids. Per the germline V gene, CDR1 is KGHSH and CDR2 is LQKENI. CDR3 residues: CASSPDRGSTEAFF. CDR3 sequence (DNA): TGTGCCAGCTCACCAGACAGGGGAAGTACTGAAGCTTTCTTT.

The V call is TRBV5-1, the J call TRBJ1-4; no clear D. The CDR3 runs to 15 residues. Trimming shortened V by 2 bases and J by 0 bases, and 8 bases separated the two germline ends. Germline-derived CDR1 and CDR2 are SGHRS and YFSETQ. The CDR3 nucleotides read TGCGCCAGCAGCTTAGCTGATGCAACTAATGAAAAACTGTTTTTT. It specifies CASSLADATNEKLFF. Filled out from reference TRBV5-1 and TRBJ1-4, the complete variable domain reads KAGVTQTPRYLIKTRGQQVTLSCSPISGHRSVSWYQQTPGQGLQFLFEYFSETQRNKGNFPGRFSGRQFSNSRSEMNVSTLELGDSALYLCASSLADATNEKLFFGSGTQLSVL.

This chain joins TRBV27 and TRBJ1-5; a possible D gene is TRBD1 (5 bases). CDR3 length equals 15 residues. The V end was cut by 5 bases, the J end by 3 bases, with 14 bases between. Germline CDR1 is MNHEY and CDR2 is SMNVEV (reference sequence). In nucleotides, the CDR3 is TGTGCCAGCAGTCCCCTAGACAGAATCAATCAGCCCCAGCATTTT. This sequence encodes CASSPLDRINQPQHF.

This clone is a singleton in its sample. Germline is not matched at one junction end, which may reflect a read error. The rearrangement uses TRBV5-4 and TRBJ2-4, with 8 bases fitting TRBD1. The CDR3 sequence is 15 residues long. Germline loops: CDR1 SGHNT, CDR2 YYREEE (reference sequence). The CDR3 DNA sequence: TGTGTCAGCAGCGGACCTCAGGGGGCGCAGGGCATTCAGTACTTC. It yields the protein CVSSGPQGAQGIQYF.

This clone was counted once. This chain joins TRBV7-9 and TRBJ2-5; D is undetermined. Germline V CDR1 and CDR2: SEHNR, FQNEAQ (reference sequence). The ends were cut back, 3 bases at V and 1 base at J, with 6 bases in the middle. This CDR3 comprises 13 residues. The CDR3 loop reads CASSFSPQETQYF. CDR3 nucleotide sequence: TGTGCCAGCAGCTTCTCCCCCCAAGAGACCCAGTACTTC. Based on the CDR3 plus reference TRBV7-9 and TRBJ2-5, the full variable domain is DTGVSQNPRHKITKRGQNVTFRCDPISEHNRLYWYRQTLGQGPEFLTYFQNEAQLEKSRLLSDRFSAERPKGSFSTLEIQRTEQGDSAMYLCASSFSPQETQYFGPGTRLLVL.

The V gene is TRBV4-3, the J gene TRBJ2-4; possible D gene TRBD1, 7 bases. Between the trimmed V and J ends, which lost 1 base and 0 bases, there was a span of 10 bases. The CDR3 has 16 residues. Germline V gene sequence: CDR1 LGHNA, CDR2 YSLEER. In nucleotides, the CDR3 is TGCGCCAGCAGCCAAGGACAGGGACTAGCCAAAAACATTCAGTACTTC. Protein product: CASSQGQGLAKNIQYF.

This chain uses TRBV19 with TRBJ1-4, with TRBD1 identical over 7 bases. V gave up 6 bases and J gave up 0 bases; unmatched junction bases: 4. Germline V gives CDR1 LNHDA, CDR2 SQIVND (reference sequence). The CDR3 extends over 15 amino acids. DNA for the CDR3: TGTGCCAGTAGGGACAGGCCCTCAACTAATGAAAAACTGTTTTTT. It yields the protein CASRDRPSTNEKLFF.

This clone was seen a single time. The rearrangement joins TRBV6-5 to TRBJ2-5; 15 positions agree with TRBD2. The V gene's germline CDR1 is MNHEY and CDR2 SVGAGI. The CDR3 spans 15 residues. Germline trimming cut 2 bases from V and 8 bases from J; bases unmatched to any gene: 3. The CDR3 DNA is TGTGCCAGCAGTTACGGGACTAGCGGGGGGAGAACCCAGTACTTC. As protein: CASSYGTSGGRTQYF.

This clone was seen just once. J is TRBJ2-4 and V is TRBV19; 8 positions match TRBD1. The CDR3 covers 16 residues. After removal of 7 bases from V and 6 bases from J, the junction contained 14 bases not matched to a gene. Germline CDR1 and CDR2: LNHDA and SQIVND (reference sequence). The CDR3 region has the DNA TGTGCCAGTACAGCCCGGGAAAGACAGGGGCGAAACATTCAGTACTTC. Protein sequence: CASTARERQGRNIQYF.

This clone has a handful of counts. The chain is built from TRBV2 and TRBJ2-3; possible D gene TRBD2, 6 bases. Germline V gene sequence: CDR1 SNHLY, CDR2 FYNNEI. This CDR3 contains 12 residues. Deletions cut 8 bases from V and 2 bases from J, with 8 bases between. CDR3 in DNA: TGTGCCAGCGGCGGGAACACAGATACGCAGTATTTT. This sequence encodes CASGGNTDTQYF.

The chain has TRBV30 and TRBJ2-3; D unclear. Trimming left V 0 bases short and J 2 bases short, with 12 bases between. The CDR3 has 15 residues. Per germline, CDR1 GTSNPN and CDR2 SVGIG (reference sequence). The CDR3 loop reads CAWSVAGGDTDTQYF. In nucleotides, the CDR3 is TGTGCCTGGAGTGTAGCTGGCGGTGACACAGATACGCAGTATTTT.